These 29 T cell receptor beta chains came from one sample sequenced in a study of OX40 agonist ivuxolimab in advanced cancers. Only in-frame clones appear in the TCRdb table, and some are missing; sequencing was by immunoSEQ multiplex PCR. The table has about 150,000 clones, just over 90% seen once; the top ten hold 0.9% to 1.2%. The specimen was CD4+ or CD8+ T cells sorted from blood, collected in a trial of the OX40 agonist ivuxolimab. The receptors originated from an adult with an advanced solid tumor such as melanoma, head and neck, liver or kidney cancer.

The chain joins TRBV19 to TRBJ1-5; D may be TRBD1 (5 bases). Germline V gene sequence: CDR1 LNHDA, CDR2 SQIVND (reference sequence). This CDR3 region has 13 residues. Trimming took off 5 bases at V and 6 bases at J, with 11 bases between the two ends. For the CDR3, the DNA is TGTGCCAGTAGTCCGCAGGGAGGTCAGCCCCAGCATTTT. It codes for CASSPQGGQPQHF. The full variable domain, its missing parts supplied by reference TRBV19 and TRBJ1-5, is DGGITQSPKYLFRKEGQNVTLSCEQNLNHDAMYWYRQDPGQGLRLIYYSQIVNDFQKGDIAEGYSVSREKKESFPLTVTSAQKNPTAFYLCASSPQGGQPQHFGDGTRLSIL.

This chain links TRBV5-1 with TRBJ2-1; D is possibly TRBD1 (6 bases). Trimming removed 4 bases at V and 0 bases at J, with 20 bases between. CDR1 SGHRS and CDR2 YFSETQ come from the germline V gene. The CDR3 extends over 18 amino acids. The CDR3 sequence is CASSPPRITGSSYNEQFF. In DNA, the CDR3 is TGCGCCAGCAGCCCCCCACGGATCACAGGGAGCTCCTACAATGAGCAGTTCTTC.

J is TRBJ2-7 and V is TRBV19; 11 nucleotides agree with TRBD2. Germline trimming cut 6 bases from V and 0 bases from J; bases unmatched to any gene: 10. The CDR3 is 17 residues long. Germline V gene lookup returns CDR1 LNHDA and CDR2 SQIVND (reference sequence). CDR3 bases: TGTGCCAGTAGGAGCCTAGCGGGAGGATTAGGCTCCTACGAGCAGTACTTC. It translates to CASRSLAGGLGSYEQYF.

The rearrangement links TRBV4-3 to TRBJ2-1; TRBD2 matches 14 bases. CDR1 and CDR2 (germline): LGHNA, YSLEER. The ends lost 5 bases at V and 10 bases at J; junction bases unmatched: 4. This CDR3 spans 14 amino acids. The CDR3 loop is CASSDGLAGGEQFF. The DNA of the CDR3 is TGCGCCAGCAGCGATGGACTAGCGGGAGGCGAGCAGTTCTTC.

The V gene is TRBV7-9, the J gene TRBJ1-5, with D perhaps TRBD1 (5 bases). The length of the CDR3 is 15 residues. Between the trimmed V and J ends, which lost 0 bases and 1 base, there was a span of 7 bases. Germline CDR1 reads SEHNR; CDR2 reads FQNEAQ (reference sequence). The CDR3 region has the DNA TGTGCCAGCAGCTTAGCCGGGGGGAGCAATCAGCCCCAGCATTTT. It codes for CASSLAGGSNQPQHF.

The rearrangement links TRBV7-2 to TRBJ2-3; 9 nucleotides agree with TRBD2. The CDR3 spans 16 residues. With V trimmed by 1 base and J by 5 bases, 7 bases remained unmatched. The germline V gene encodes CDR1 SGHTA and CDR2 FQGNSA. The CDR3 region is CASSLDLGLAGDTQYF. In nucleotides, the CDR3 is TGTGCCAGCAGCTTAGATTTGGGACTAGCAGGAGATACGCAGTATTTT.

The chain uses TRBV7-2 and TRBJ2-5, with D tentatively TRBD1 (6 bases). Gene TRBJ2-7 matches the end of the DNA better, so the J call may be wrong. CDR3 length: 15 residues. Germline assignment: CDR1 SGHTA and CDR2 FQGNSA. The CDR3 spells CASSLASGQPYEQYF. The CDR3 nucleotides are TGTGCCAGCAGCCTTGCGTCGGGACAACCCTACGAGCAGTACTTC.

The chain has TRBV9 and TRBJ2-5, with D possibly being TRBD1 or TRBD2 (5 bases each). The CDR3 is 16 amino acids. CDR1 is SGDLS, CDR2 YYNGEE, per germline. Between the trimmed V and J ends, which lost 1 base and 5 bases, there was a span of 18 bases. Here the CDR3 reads CASSVLEMGVDETQYF. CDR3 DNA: TGTGCCAGCAGCGTACTAGAGATGGGGGTGGATGAGACCCAGTACTTC. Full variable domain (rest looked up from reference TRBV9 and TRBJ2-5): DSGVTQTPKHLITATGQRVTLRCSPRSGDLSVYWYQQSLDQGLQFLIQYYNGEERAKGNILERFSAQQFPDLHSELNLSSLELGDSALYFCASSVLEMGVDETQYFGPGTRLLVL.

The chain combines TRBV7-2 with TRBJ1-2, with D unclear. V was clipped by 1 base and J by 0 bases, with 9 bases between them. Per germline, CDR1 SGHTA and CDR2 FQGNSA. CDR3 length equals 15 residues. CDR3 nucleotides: TGTGCCAGCAGCTTAGGCCGTGATACTAACTATGGCTACACCTTC. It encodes CASSLGRDTNYGYTF.

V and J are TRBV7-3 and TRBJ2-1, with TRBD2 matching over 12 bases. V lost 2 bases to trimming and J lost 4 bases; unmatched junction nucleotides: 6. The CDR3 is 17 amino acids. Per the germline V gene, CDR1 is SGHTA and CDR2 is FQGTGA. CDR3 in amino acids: CASSLALTSGSYNEQFF. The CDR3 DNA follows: TGTGCCAGCAGCTTAGCCCTGACTAGCGGGAGTTACAATGAGCAGTTCTTC.

The CDR3 DNA reads TGTGCCAGCTCACCGGACAGGACCTGTGGCTACACCTTC. As protein: CASSPDRTCGYTF. This sequence joins TRBV18 and TRBJ1-2; 7 nucleotides match TRBD1. Germline CDR1 is KGHSH and CDR2 is LQKENI. The CDR3 runs 13 residues. Trimming removed 3 bases from V and 7 bases from J; junction bases left unmatched: 5.

CDR3 DNA: TGTGCCAGTAGGGCAGGGTGGGAGGCCGGGGAGCTGTTTTTT. Protein product: CASRAGWEAGELFF. The chain joins TRBV19 to TRBJ2-2; a possible D gene is TRBD2 (6 bases). The germline V gene has CDR1 LNHDA and CDR2 SQIVND (reference sequence). Trimming left V 6 bases short and J 6 bases short, with 14 bases between. This CDR3 has 14 residues.

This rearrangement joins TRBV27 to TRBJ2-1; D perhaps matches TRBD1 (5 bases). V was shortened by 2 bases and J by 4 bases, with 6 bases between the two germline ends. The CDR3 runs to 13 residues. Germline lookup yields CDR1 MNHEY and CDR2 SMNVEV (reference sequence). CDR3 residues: CASSLNRYNEQFF. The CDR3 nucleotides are TGTGCCAGCAGTTTAAACAGGTACAATGAGCAGTTCTTC.

The CDR3 loop is CASSVDPRGNEQFF. CDR3 nucleotide sequence: TGTGCCAGCAGCGTAGATCCCAGGGGAAATGAGCAGTTCTTC. The V gene is TRBV9, the J gene TRBJ2-1; a weak D match, TRBD1 (6 bases). CDR3 length equals 14 residues. The germline V gene encodes CDR1 SGDLS and CDR2 YYNGEE. Trimming removed 0 bases from V and 7 bases from J, with 11 bases in between.

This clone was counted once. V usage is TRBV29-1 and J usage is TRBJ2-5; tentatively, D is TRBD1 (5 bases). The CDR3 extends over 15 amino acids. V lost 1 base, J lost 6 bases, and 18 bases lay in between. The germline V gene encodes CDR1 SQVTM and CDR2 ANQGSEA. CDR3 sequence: CSVEAQGISLQTQYF. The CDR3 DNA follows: TGCAGCGTTGAAGCCCAGGGTATATCTCTACAGACCCAGTACTTC.

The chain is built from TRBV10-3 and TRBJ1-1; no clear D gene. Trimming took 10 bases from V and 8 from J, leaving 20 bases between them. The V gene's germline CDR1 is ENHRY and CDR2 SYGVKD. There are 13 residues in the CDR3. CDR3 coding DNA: TGTGCCACCAAACCGGGGTTCACTTTGGAAGCTTTCTTT. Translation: CATKPGFTLEAFF.

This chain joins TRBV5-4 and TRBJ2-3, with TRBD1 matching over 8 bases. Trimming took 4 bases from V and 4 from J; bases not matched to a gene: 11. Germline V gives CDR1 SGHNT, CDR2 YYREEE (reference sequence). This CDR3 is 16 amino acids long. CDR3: CASSPPPGGAPDTQYF. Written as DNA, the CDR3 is TGTGCCAGCAGCCCCCCGCCAGGGGGCGCGCCAGATACGCAGTATTTT.

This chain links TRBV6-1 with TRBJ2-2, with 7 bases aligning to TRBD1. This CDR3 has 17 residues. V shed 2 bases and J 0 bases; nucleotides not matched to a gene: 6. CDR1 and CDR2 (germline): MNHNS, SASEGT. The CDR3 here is CASSEFWTGSNTGELFF. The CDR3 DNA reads TGTGCCAGCAGTGAATTTTGGACAGGTTCGAACACCGGGGAGCTGTTTTTT.

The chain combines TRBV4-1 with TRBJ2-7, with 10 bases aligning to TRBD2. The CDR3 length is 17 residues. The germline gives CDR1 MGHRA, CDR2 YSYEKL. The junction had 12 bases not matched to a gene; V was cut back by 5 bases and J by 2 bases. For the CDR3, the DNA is TGCGCCAGCAGCACAAGTTCAATCCTAGCGGGGGCCTACGAGCAGTACTTC. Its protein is CASSTSSILAGAYEQYF.

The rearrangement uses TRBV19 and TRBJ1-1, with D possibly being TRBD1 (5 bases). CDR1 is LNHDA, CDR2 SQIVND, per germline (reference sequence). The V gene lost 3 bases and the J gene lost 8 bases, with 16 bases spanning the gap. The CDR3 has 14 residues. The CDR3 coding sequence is TGTGCCAGTAGTATCGAGATGGCGGGGGGGGAAGCTTTCTTT. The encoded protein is CASSIEMAGGEAFF. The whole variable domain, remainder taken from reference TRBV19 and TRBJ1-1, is DGGITQSPKYLFRKEGQNVTLSCEQNLNHDAMYWYRQDPGQGLRLIYYSQIVNDFQKGDIAEGYSVSREKKESFPLTVTSAQKNPTAFYLCASSIEMAGGEAFFGQGTRLTVV.

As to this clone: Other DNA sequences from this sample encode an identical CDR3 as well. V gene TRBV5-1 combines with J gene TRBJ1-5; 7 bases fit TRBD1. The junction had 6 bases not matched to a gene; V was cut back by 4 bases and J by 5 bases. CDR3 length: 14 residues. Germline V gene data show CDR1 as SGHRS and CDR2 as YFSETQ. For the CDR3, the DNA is TGCGCCAGCAGCCTGCTTGGACAGGATCAGCCCCAGCATTTT. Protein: CASSLLGQDQPQHF.

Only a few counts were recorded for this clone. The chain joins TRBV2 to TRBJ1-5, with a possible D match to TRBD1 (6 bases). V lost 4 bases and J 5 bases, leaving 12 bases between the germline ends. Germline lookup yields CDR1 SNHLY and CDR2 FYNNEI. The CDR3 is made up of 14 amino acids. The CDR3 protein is CASSAWDMYQPQHF. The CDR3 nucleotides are TGTGCCAGCAGTGCTTGGGACATGTATCAGCCCCAGCATTTT.

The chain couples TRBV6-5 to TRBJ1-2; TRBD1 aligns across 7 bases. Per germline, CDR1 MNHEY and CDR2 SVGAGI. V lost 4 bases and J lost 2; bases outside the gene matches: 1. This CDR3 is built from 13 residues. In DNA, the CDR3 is TGTGCCAGCAGTTGGGACAGAAACTATGGCTACACCTTC. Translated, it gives CASSWDRNYGYTF.

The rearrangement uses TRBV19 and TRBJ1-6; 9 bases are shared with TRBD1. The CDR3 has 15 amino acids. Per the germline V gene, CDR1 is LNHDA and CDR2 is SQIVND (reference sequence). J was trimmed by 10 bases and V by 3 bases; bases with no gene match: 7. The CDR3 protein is CASSIFGTGKSPLHF. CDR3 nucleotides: TGTGCCAGTAGTATCTTCGGGACAGGGAAATCACCCCTCCACTTT. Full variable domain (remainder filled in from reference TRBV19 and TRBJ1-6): DGGITQSPKYLFRKEGQNVTLSCEQNLNHDAMYWYRQDPGQGLRLIYYSQIVNDFQKGDIAEGYSVSREKKESFPLTVTSAQKNPTAFYLCASSIFGTGKSPLHFGNGTRLTVT.

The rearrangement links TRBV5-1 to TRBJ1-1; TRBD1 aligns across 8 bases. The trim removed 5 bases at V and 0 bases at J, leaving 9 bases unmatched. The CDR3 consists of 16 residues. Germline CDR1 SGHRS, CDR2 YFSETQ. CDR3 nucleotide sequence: TGCGCCAGCAGGGACAACCCAGGGGGCTTGAACACTGAAGCTTTCTTT. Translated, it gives CASRDNPGGLNTEAFF.

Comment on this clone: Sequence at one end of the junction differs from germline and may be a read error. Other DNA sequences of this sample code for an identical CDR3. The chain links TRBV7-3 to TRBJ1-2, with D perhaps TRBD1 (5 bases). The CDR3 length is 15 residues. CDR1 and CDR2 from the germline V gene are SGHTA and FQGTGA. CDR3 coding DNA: TGTGCCAGCAGCCTAACGTTAGAGGGGCACGATGGCTACACCTTC. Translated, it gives CASSLTLEGHDGYTF.

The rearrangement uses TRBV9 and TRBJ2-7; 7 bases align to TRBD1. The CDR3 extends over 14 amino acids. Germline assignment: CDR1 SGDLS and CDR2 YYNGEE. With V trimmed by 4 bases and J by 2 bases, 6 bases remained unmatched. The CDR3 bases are TGTGCCAGCAGCCCTGGACAGGTACCCTACGAGCAGTACTTC. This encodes CASSPGQVPYEQYF.

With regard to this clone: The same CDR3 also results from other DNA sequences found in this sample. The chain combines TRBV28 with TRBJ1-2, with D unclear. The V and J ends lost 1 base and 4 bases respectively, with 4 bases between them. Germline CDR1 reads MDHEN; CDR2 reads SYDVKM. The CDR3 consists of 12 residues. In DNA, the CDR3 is TGTGCCAGCAGTTTATCGGGCTATGGCTACACCTTC. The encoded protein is CASSLSGYGYTF.

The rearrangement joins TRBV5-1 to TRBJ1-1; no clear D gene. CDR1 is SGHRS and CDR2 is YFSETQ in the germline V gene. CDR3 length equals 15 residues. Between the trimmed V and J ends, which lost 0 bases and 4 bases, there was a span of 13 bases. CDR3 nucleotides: TGCGCCAGCAGCTTGGGGTTGGGAGCGGGCACTGAAGCTTTCTTT. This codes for CASSLGLGAGTEAFF. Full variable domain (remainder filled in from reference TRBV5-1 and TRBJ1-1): KAGVTQTPRYLIKTRGQQVTLSCSPISGHRSVSWYQQTPGQGLQFLFEYFSETQRNKGNFPGRFSGRQFSNSRSEMNVSTLELGDSALYLCASSLGLGAGTEAFFGQGTRLTVV.